A selection of T cell receptor beta chains follows, all from one sample in a study of OX40 agonist ivuxolimab in advanced cancers. Clones were sequenced by immunoSEQ multiplex PCR, and TCRdb holds only the in-frame ones, with some missing. The repertoire has about 68,000 clones, 65% to 90% of them found once; the top ten carry roughly 1.6%. Sample: CD4+ or CD8+ T cells sorted from blood, taken in a trial of the OX40 agonist ivuxolimab. Receptor source: an adult with an advanced solid tumor such as melanoma, head and neck, liver or kidney cancer. Both conserved end residues are part of each CDR3.

v_call: TRBV30; j_call: TRBJ1-2; cdr3_aa: CAWSTPGGRGTF
v_call: TRBV19; j_call: TRBJ1-4; cdr3_aa: CASSTERRKLFF
v_call: TRBV7-9; j_call: TRBJ1-1; cdr3_aa: CASSLTVNTEAFF
v_call: TRBV5-4; j_call: TRBJ2-3; cdr3_aa: CASSSTESTDTQYF
v_call: TRBV28; j_call: TRBJ1-1; cdr3_aa: CASSLIGQKHTEAFF
v_call: TRBV4-3; j_call: TRBJ1-2; cdr3_aa: CASSQAGEGDRKRVF
v_call: TRBV7-9; j_call: TRBJ2-5; cdr3_aa: CASSLQETQYF
v_call: TRBV7-9; j_call: TRBJ2-1; cdr3_aa: CASSLGIPPDEQFF
v_call: TRBV5-8; j_call: TRBJ2-6; cdr3_aa: CASSLDVLSGANVLTF
v_call: TRBV9; j_call: TRBJ2-3; cdr3_aa: CASSVGGDTQYF
v_call: TRBV5-4; j_call: TRBJ2-7; cdr3_aa: CASSLGTTNEQYF
v_call: TRBV5-1; j_call: TRBJ1-4; cdr3_aa: CASSLGGQLGNEKLFF
v_call: TRBV15; j_call: TRBJ2-7; cdr3_aa: CATSRDTAYEQYF
v_call: TRBV28; j_call: TRBJ2-7; cdr3_aa: CATSGQFDEQYF
v_call: TRBV30; j_call: TRBJ1-5; cdr3_aa: CAWAETGDQPQHF
v_call: TRBV19; j_call: TRBJ2-1; cdr3_aa: CASTPAGGDEQFF
v_call: TRBV2; j_call: TRBJ2-1; cdr3_aa: CASSGAGARSDEQFF
v_call: TRBV9; j_call: TRBJ2-2; cdr3_aa: CASRAGANTGELFF
v_call: TRBV14; j_call: TRBJ2-7; cdr3_aa: CASSRNYEQYF
v_call: TRBV4-3; j_call: TRBJ2-5; cdr3_aa: CASSQRISGGETQYF
v_call: TRBV25-1; j_call: TRBJ2-7; cdr3_aa: CASTLGAPGQTYEQYF
v_call: TRBV28; j_call: TRBJ2-5; cdr3_aa: CASTVRQLQETQYF
v_call: TRBV6-5; j_call: TRBJ2-4; cdr3_aa: CASSLDRRAKNIQYF
v_call: TRBV27; j_call: TRBJ2-7; cdr3_aa: CASRAFGKGGRATYEQYF
v_call: TRBV13; j_call: TRBJ2-2; cdr3_aa: CASSLGWGLDQGGELFF
v_call: TRBV5-5; j_call: TRBJ1-2; cdr3_aa: CASSRVGQGVFDYGYTF
v_call: TRBV18; j_call: TRBJ2-4; cdr3_aa: CASSPGIAKNIQYF
v_call: TRBV7-9; j_call: TRBJ2-3; cdr3_aa: CASSSREIPDTQYF
v_call: TRBV28; j_call: TRBJ1-1; cdr3_aa: CASSLFNTEAFF
v_call: TRBV5-4; j_call: TRBJ1-4; cdr3_aa: CASSLDLGGSRKLFF
v_call: TRBV2; j_call: TRBJ2-7; cdr3_aa: CASRPNPGRGLHEQYF
v_call: TRBV27; j_call: TRBJ1-4; cdr3_aa: CASSERRNEKLFF
v_call: TRBV9; j_call: TRBJ2-3; cdr3_aa: CASSPRGGARTDTQYF
v_call: TRBV19; j_call: TRBJ2-2; cdr3_aa: CASSIGQVINTGELFF
v_call: TRBV5-4; j_call: TRBJ2-7; cdr3_aa: CASSLTGYEQYF
v_call: TRBV5-1; j_call: TRBJ2-2; cdr3_aa: CASSQGYTGELFF
v_call: TRBV5-1; j_call: TRBJ2-3; cdr3_aa: CASSFRLYDTQYF